A selection of T cell receptor beta chains follows, all from one sample in a study of T cell repertoires in cytomegalovirus infection. No antigen is known for these receptors. A single record per CDR3 protein comes from TCRdb applying MiXCR to the reads. The sample gives 300,000 or so distinct CDR3 sequences, roughly 25% of which show up once; roughly 13% is in the top ten. This specimen consisted of cultured PBMCs, obtained from culture after CMV antigen stimulation. The receptors shown here come from a human donor in good health (CMV status not recorded). Some clones in this sample may be carry-over from other donors' samples. Both conserved end residues are trimmed from each CDR3. Each record gives: CDR3 protein, clone size, V gene. Clone size is shown for a subset of rows, as once, few, many or a class of expanded clone.

ASSFSLSYSYEQY	many	TRBV7-2
ATKGTSGSWVGYNEQF	NA	TRBV19
ASSLDRARNEQF	NA	TRBV7-9
ASSRGTSAHTDTQY	few	TRBV7-9
ASSGMYNEQF	NA	TRBV2
ASSSRGQLGEQF	NA	TRBV2
ASSFSGFYNEQF	few	TRBV12-3/TRBV12-4
ASSPTGPQF	NA	TRBV11-2
ASSSLSGLAWYEQF	few	TRBV12-3/TRBV12-4
ASSPTGARSYEQY	few	TRBV7-2
SVATGSNQPQH	NA	TRBV29-1
ASSQDQGHREKLF	many	TRBV4-1
SVEDPERGNNEQF	few	TRBV29-1
ASSPWTGLGNNQPQH	many	TRBV28
ASRPGGTDTQY	NA	TRBV2
AISAPGRMNTEAF	NA	TRBV10-3
ASSFRQGAGGYT	NA	TRBV27
ASRDRGYSNQPQH	NA	TRBV6-1
ASRRGGGNQPQH	many	TRBV7-2
ASNKNWRGRETQY	many	TRBV7-8
ATSRTLAGTSTYNEQF	few	TRBV15
ASRTSGRSNTEAF	NA	TRBV19
ASSQDWLAKNIQY	NA	TRBV4-1
ASSEPRETGELF	NA	TRBV2
ASGRDEVTYGYT	many	TRBV7-8
ASSFGGVDTIY	once	TRBV7-4
SAKDRAGVRITEAF	many	TRBV20-1
ASSLATAGAGANVLT	NA	TRBV6-2/TRBV6-3
ASSPGQGLPLH	few	TRBV12-3/TRBV12-4
ASSLGTFGDYGYT	NA	TRBV5-1
ASSRTSGLIEQF	few	TRBV7-6
ASSPGLAGRNEQF	many	TRBV6-2/TRBV6-3
ASSHSLAGGSTGELF	NA	TRBV7-6
AIKETGLTLWGYT	few	TRBV10-3
ASSLVGGRSGYT	NA	TRBV7-9
ASSPPFQRGYYEQY	NA	TRBV18
ASTDGQRPNTEAF	NA	TRBV6-8
ASSERAGWNTEAF	NA	TRBV2
ASRSGLDNSQPQH	NA	TRBV6-5
ASKNEPETYEQY	few	TRBV19
SVAVPTSGGLDTQY	once	TRBV29-1
ASSAQTGPRSEAF	NA	TRBV6-6
AISKQHSEKLF	NA	TRBV10-3
ASRSDRGRQF	NA	TRBV7-2
ATSDPRTSGSSDTQY	NA	TRBV24-1
RPLGGERGVDTQY	few	TRBV20-1
ASSRETRGAYEQY	many	TRBV4-2
ASSFGGSNQPQH	NA	TRBV28
ASSKQGGETQY	few	TRBV12-3/TRBV12-4
ASSQSGTGDSNQPQH	NA	TRBV23-1
ASRTAQETQY	NA	TRBV12-3/TRBV12-4
AITDQGLSGSNEQF	few	TRBV10-3